This TCR beta chain was recorded in a study of OX40 agonist ivuxolimab in advanced cancers. Study details: Partial responses were achieved by three patients, of whom one had hepatocellular carcinoma and two had cutaneous melanoma.

On this clone itself: Its antigen is not identified.

Patients had blood sampled at baseline and again on cycle 4 day 1 and cycle 7 day 1. The V gene's germline CDR1 is LNHDA and CDR2 SQIVND (reference sequence). V shed 6 bases and J shed 3 bases, with 20 bases lying between them. There are 16 residues in the CDR3. Here immunoSEQ multiplex PCR was the method, and the copy in TCRdb shows in-frame clones only, minus some. The data show approximately 92,000 clones, with 84% seen just once and approximately 5.5% held by the top ten. General observations from the study: Both CD4+ and CD8+ T cell populations in blood had undergone clonal expansion by week 6 at 0.1 to 3.0 mg/kg.

This chain connects TRBV19 to TRBJ1-2; D is ambiguous. The receptor comes from an adult with an advanced solid tumor such as melanoma, head and neck, liver or kidney cancer. This specimen consisted of CD4+ or CD8+ T cells sorted from blood, obtained in a trial of the OX40 agonist ivuxolimab. This CDR3 reads CASRPPDHPPDYGYTF. In DNA, the CDR3 is TGTGCCAGTAGACCCCCGGACCATCCCCCAGACTATGGCTACACCTTC.